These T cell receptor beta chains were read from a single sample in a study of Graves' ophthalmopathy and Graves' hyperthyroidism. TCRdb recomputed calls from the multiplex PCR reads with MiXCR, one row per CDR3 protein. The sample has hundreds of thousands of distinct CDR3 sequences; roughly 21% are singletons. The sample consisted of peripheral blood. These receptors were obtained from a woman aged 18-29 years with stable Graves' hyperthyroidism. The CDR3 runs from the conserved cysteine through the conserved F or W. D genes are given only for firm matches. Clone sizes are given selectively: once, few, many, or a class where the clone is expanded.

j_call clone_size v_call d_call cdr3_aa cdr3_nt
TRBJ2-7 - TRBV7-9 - CASGRPDSYEQYF TGTGCCAGCGGCAGGCCCGACTCCTACGAGCAGTACTTC
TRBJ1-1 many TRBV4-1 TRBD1 CASSRAGTDLNTEAFF TGCGCCAGCAGCCGAGCCGGGACAGACCTGAACACTGAAGCTTTCTTT
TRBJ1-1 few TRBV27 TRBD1 CASNRQGADTEAFF TGTGCCAGCAACCGACAGGGGGCCGACACTGAAGCTTTCTTT
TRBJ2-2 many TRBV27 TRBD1 CASSFAAYRGNAGELFF TGTGCCAGCAGTTTCGCTGCCTACAGGGGTAACGCCGGGGAGCTGTTTTTT
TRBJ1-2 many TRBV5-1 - CASSLGANPLYGYTF TGCGCCAGCAGCTTAGGGGCCAATCCACTCTATGGCTACACCTTC
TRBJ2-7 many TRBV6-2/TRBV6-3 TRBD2 CASSSVGLAGIFSYEQYF TGTGCCAGCAGCTCCGTGGGACTAGCGGGAATCTTCTCCTACGAGCAGTACTTC
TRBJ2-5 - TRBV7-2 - CASSLGGAVQETQYF TGTGCCAGCAGCTTAGGCGGGGCAGTACAAGAGACCCAGTACTTC
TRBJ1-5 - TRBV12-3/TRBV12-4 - CASSWHGRGQQPQHF TGTGCCAGCAGCTGGCACGGAAGGGGACAACAGCCCCAGCATTTT
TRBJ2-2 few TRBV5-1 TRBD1 CASSWTGNMNTGELFF TGCGCCAGCAGCTGGACAGGGAATATGAACACCGGGGAGCTGTTTTTT
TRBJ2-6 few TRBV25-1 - CASSDPSGAGANVLTF TGTGCCAGCAGTGACCCTTCAGGGGCTGGGGCCAACGTCCTGACTTTC